Listed below are T cell receptor beta chains from one sample, sequenced in a study of blood T cell repertoires in COVID-19. Sequencing was performed with immunoSEQ multiplex PCR; in TCRdb, only in-frame clones are kept and a portion is missing. The sample has 30,000 to 40,000 clones, 75% to 80% seen once; the top ten hold 16%. The specimen sequenced was peripheral blood. These receptors were obtained from a human donor in a cohort sampled during active COVID-19. Both conserved end residues are part of each CDR3. A D gene is named only where the DNA matches it firmly. The size of a clone is reported for some rows only, either as once, few or many, or as a class for expanded clones.

V gene	D gene	clone size	J gene	CDR3 DNA	CDR3 protein
TRBV24-1	NA	NA	TRBJ2-2	TGTGCCACCAGTGATTTAGGGGAGAACACCGGGGAGCTGTTTTTT	CATSDLGENTGELFF
TRBV5-1	NA	NA	TRBJ2-7	TGCGCCAGCAGCTTGTCGGCGGGGGCGTCCCTCTACGAGCAGTACTTC	CASSLSAGASLYEQYF
TRBV4-3	TRBD2	NA	TRBJ2-7	TGCGCCAGCAGCCAAAGTGGGACTAGCGGGAGAGACGAGCAGTACTTC	CASSQSGTSGRDEQYF
TRBV6-2/TRBV6-3	NA	NA	TRBJ1-5	TGTGCCAGCAGTTATCTAGATCAGCCCCAGCATTTT	CASSYLDQPQHF
TRBV6-5	TRBD2	few	TRBJ2-5	TGTGCCAGCAGTTACACGGTAGCGGGAGGGGAGACCCAGTACTTC	CASSYTVAGGETQYF
TRBV5-1	TRBD1	NA	TRBJ2-7	TGCGCCAGCAGCAGCAGGGACAGGAGCGAGCAGTACTTC	CASSSRDRSEQYF
TRBV6-5	NA	NA	TRBJ2-5	TGTGCCCCTGAGGGGGTAGGGGAAGAGACCCAGTACTTC	CAPEGVGEETQYF
TRBV5-1	TRBD2	NA	TRBJ2-7	TGCGCCAGCAGCCACGGACTAGCGGGAGGCCTCTCCTACGAGCAGTACTTC	CASSHGLAGGLSYEQYF
TRBV4-1	NA	NA	TRBJ2-3	TGCGCCAGCAGCCGTAGGGAGAGCGGCACAGATACGCAGTATTTT	CASSRRESGTDTQYF
TRBV6-6	TRBD2	NA	TRBJ2-2	TGTGCCAGCAGTCATAGCGGGAAAGTCACCGGGGAGCTGTTTTTT	CASSHSGKVTGELFF
TRBV15	TRBD2	once	TRBJ2-3	TGTGCCACCAGCAGAGATAGGGGAGGGGCAGATACGCAGTATTTT	CATSRDRGGADTQYF
TRBV27	TRBD1	NA	TRBJ2-1	TGTGCCGCCCGGGACAGGGAAGGGAATGAGCAGTTCTTC	CAARDREGNEQFF
TRBV7-2	NA	NA	TRBJ1-5	TGTGCCAGCAGCCCTTTCAGTGGGGGGGGCAATCAGCCCCAGCATTTT	CASSPFSGGGNQPQHF
TRBV11-3	NA	NA	TRBJ2-1	TGTGCCAGCAGCTTAGACAGGGGGGTCGGTGAGCAGTTCTTC	CASSLDRGVGEQFF
TRBV9	TRBD2	NA	TRBJ2-3	TGTGCCAGCAGCGTAGTATCGGCGGGAGGGACAGATACGCAGTATTTT	CASSVVSAGGTDTQYF
TRBV6-4	NA	NA	TRBJ1-4	TGTGCCAGCAGTGACTTGGAGGATGAAAAACTGTTTTTT	CASSDLEDEKLFF
TRBV7-8	TRBD2	NA	TRBJ2-7	TGTGCCAGCAGCTTAGTCGGAGCGGGAGGCCGCGAGCAGTACTTC	CASSLVGAGGREQYF
TRBV3-1/TRBV3-2	TRBD1	NA	TRBJ2-6	TGTGCCAGCAGCCACCTACAGGGGTCTGGGGCCAACGTCCTGACTTTC	CASSHLQGSGANVLTF
TRBV18	TRBD2	NA	TRBJ2-3	TGTGCCAGCTCAGAAACTAGCGGGGCTAGCACAGATACGCAGTATTTT	CASSETSGASTDTQYF
TRBV4-1	NA	many	TRBJ1-2	TGCGCCAGCAGCCAAGTCGGCGGCGGCTCCCCTGGTGGCTACACCTTC	CASSQVGGGSPGGYTF
TRBV6-1	TRBD2	NA	TRBJ2-5	TGTGCCAGCAGTGAAGAGGGACTAGCGGGAGGGCCGAAGTACTTC	CASSEEGLAGGPKYF
TRBV28	TRBD1	many	TRBJ1-2	TGTGCCAGCAGTTTATTGCCGGGACAGGGCTATGGCTACACCTTC	CASSLLPGQGYGYTF
TRBV14	NA	few	TRBJ1-4	TGTGCCAGCAGCCAAGCGGGGTTAACTAATGAAAAACTGTTTTTT	CASSQAGLTNEKLFF
TRBV5-5	NA	NA	TRBJ1-2	TGTGCCAGCAGCCTATCGGGGGGCGGAACCTTCTATGGCTACACCTTC	CASSLSGGGTFYGYTF
TRBV19	TRBD1	NA	TRBJ2-3	TGTGCCAGTAGTACCACCGGGACAGGGGGACCTAATACGCAGTATTTT	CASSTTGTGGPNTQYF
TRBV18	TRBD1	NA	TRBJ2-5	TGTGCCAGCTCACGATATGACAGGGGAGAGACCCAGTACTTC	CASSRYDRGETQYF
TRBV18	TRBD1	NA	TRBJ2-7	TGTGCCAGCTCACCACCCACCGGGACAGGCGTTTACGAGCAGTACTTC	CASSPPTGTGVYEQYF
TRBV13	TRBD1	NA	TRBJ1-4	TGTGCCAGCAGCGCTACCCGACAGGGGGCACCTACTTTT	CASSATRQGAPTF
TRBV9	TRBD1	NA	TRBJ2-7	TGTGCCAGCAGCGTGCGGGACAGGGGGTACGAGCAGTACTTC	CASSVRDRGYEQYF